These T cell receptor beta chains were read from a single sample in a study of blood T cell repertoires in COVID-19. The table came from immunoSEQ multiplex PCR; TCRdb's copy has only in-frame clones and leaves some out. The sample has about 400,000 clones; more than 85% are singletons. Sequencing input: peripheral blood. All receptors derive from a human donor in a cohort sampled during active COVID-19. CDR3s include the opening cysteine and the closing phenylalanine or tryptophan. The D gene is left open where the match is weak. A clone size is listed for some rows: how often the clone was seen (once, few, many), or a class if it is expanded.

clone_size: .
j_call: TRBJ1-1
v_call: TRBV19
d_call: .
cdr3_length: 17
cdr3_aa: CASSPRSGNFIMTEAFF
cdr3_nt: TGTGCCAGTAGTCCACGGTCAGGGAATTTTATTATGACTGAAGCTTTCTTT

clone_size: .
j_call: TRBJ2-3
v_call: TRBV21-1
d_call: .
cdr3_length: 16
cdr3_aa: CASSTGQGASTDTQYF
cdr3_nt: TGTGCCAGCAGCACCGGACAGGGGGCTAGCACAGATACGCAGTATTTT

clone_size: .
j_call: TRBJ2-7
v_call: TRBV28
d_call: TRBD1
cdr3_length: 14
cdr3_aa: CASSLETGELEQYF
cdr3_nt: TGTGCCAGCAGTTTAGAGACAGGGGAGCTCGAGCAGTACTTC

clone_size: .
j_call: TRBJ2-1
v_call: TRBV2
d_call: .
cdr3_length: 14
cdr3_aa: CASSVTASAGEQFF
cdr3_nt: TGTGCCAGCAGTGTCACAGCCTCGGCGGGTGAGCAGTTCTTC

clone_size: .
j_call: TRBJ1-1
v_call: TRBV5-5
d_call: TRBD1
cdr3_length: 14
cdr3_aa: CASSEQGANTEAFF
cdr3_nt: TGTGCCAGCAGTGAACAGGGGGCAAACACTGAAGCTTTCTTT

clone_size: few
j_call: TRBJ1-5
v_call: TRBV30
d_call: .
cdr3_length: 15
cdr3_aa: CAWSRGGTGNQPQHF
cdr3_nt: TGTGCCTGGAGTCGGGGGGGAACGGGGAATCAGCCCCAGCATTTT

clone_size: .
j_call: TRBJ2-1
v_call: TRBV19
d_call: TRBD2
cdr3_length: 16
cdr3_aa: CASTPSGGAVGNEQFF
cdr3_nt: TGTGCCAGTACCCCTAGCGGGGGGGCGGTCGGTAATGAGCAGTTCTTC

clone_size: .
j_call: TRBJ1-2
v_call: TRBV2
d_call: TRBD1
cdr3_length: 13
cdr3_aa: CASSQGQAGGYTF
cdr3_nt: TGTGCCAGCAGCCAGGGACAGGCCGGCGGCTACACCTTC

clone_size: .
j_call: TRBJ2-7
v_call: TRBV30
d_call: .
cdr3_length: 13
cdr3_aa: CAWSTGSSYEQYF
cdr3_nt: TGTGCCTGGAGTACAGGGAGCTCCTACGAGCAGTACTTC

clone_size: .
j_call: TRBJ2-3
v_call: TRBV6-5
d_call: .
cdr3_length: 14
cdr3_aa: CASMRSPSTDTQYF
cdr3_nt: TGTGCCAGCATGAGGTCCCCTAGCACAGATACGCAGTATTTT

clone_size: .
j_call: TRBJ1-2
v_call: TRBV21-1
d_call: .
cdr3_length: 16
cdr3_aa: CASSKGVGLLDYGYTF
cdr3_nt: TGTGCCAGCAGCAAAGGAGTAGGACTTCTAGACTATGGCTACACCTTC

clone_size: .
j_call: TRBJ2-1
v_call: TRBV24-1
d_call: .
cdr3_length: 13
cdr3_aa: CATSLGVLDEQFF
cdr3_nt: TGTGCCACCAGCCTAGGGGTTTTGGATGAGCAGTTCTTC

clone_size: .
j_call: TRBJ2-3
v_call: TRBV6-5
d_call: .
cdr3_length: 15
cdr3_aa: CASSLRLFATDTQYF
cdr3_nt: TGTGCCAGCAGTCTTCGACTTTTCGCCACAGATACGCAGTATTTT

clone_size: .
j_call: TRBJ2-7
v_call: TRBV30
d_call: .
cdr3_length: 13
cdr3_aa: CAWNAGAYYEQYF
cdr3_nt: TGTGCCTGGAATGCGGGGGCTTACTACGAGCAGTACTTC

clone_size: .
j_call: TRBJ1-1
v_call: TRBV11-2
d_call: TRBD1
cdr3_length: 16
cdr3_aa: CASSFGQGRGNTEAFF
cdr3_nt: TGTGCCAGCAGCTTTGGACAGGGGCGTGGGAACACTGAAGCTTTCTTT

clone_size: .
j_call: TRBJ2-3
v_call: TRBV2
d_call: TRBD2
cdr3_length: 14
cdr3_aa: CASTGGGALDTQYF
cdr3_nt: TGTGCCAGCACCGGCGGGGGGGCCTTAGATACGCAGTATTTT

clone_size: .
j_call: TRBJ1-2
v_call: TRBV9
d_call: TRBD1
cdr3_length: 13
cdr3_aa: CGLPGQVNYGYTF
cdr3_nt: TGCGGTCTCCCGGGACAGGTTAACTATGGCTACACCTTC

clone_size: once
j_call: TRBJ1-5
v_call: TRBV19
d_call: .
cdr3_length: 15
cdr3_aa: CASSNVTGPNQPQHF
cdr3_nt: TGTGCCAGTAGTAATGTGACAGGTCCCAATCAGCCCCAGCATTTT

clone_size: .
j_call: TRBJ2-7
v_call: TRBV6-5
d_call: TRBD2
cdr3_length: 13
cdr3_aa: CASSYGEGNEQYF
cdr3_nt: TGTGCCAGCAGTTACGGGGAGGGAAACGAGCAGTACTTC

clone_size: once
j_call: TRBJ1-1
v_call: TRBV5-4
d_call: .
cdr3_length: 15
cdr3_aa: CASSLGLGASRQAFF
cdr3_nt: TGTGCCAGCAGCTTGGGACTGGGGGCGAGTAGGCAAGCTTTCTTT

clone_size: .
j_call: TRBJ2-5
v_call: TRBV9
d_call: .
cdr3_length: 14
cdr3_aa: CASSVSSTGETQYF
cdr3_nt: TGTGCCAGCAGCGTGAGCTCTACGGGAGAGACCCAGTACTTC

clone_size: once
j_call: TRBJ2-7
v_call: TRBV11-1
d_call: TRBD1
cdr3_length: 15
cdr3_aa: CASSLYGQGPGEQYF
cdr3_nt: TGTGCCAGCAGCTTATATGGACAGGGTCCGGGGGAGCAGTACTTC

clone_size: .
j_call: TRBJ1-1
v_call: TRBV25-1
d_call: .
cdr3_length: 15
cdr3_aa: CASSEFGWQPTKAFF
cdr3_nt: TGTGCCAGCAGTGAATTTGGTTGGCAGCCCACTAAAGCTTTCTTT

clone_size: .
j_call: TRBJ2-2
v_call: TRBV19
d_call: .
cdr3_length: 14
cdr3_aa: CASRLQSSTGELFF
cdr3_nt: TGTGCCAGTAGGCTACAGAGTTCCACCGGGGAGCTGTTTTTT

clone_size: .
j_call: TRBJ2-7
v_call: TRBV28
d_call: TRBD2
cdr3_length: 15
cdr3_aa: CASSLKLAGYYEQYF
cdr3_nt: TGTGCCAGCAGTTTAAAACTAGCGGGTTACTACGAGCAGTACTTC

clone_size: .
j_call: TRBJ2-7
v_call: TRBV11-2
d_call: TRBD1
cdr3_length: 15
cdr3_aa: CASSPGTGRNHEQYF
cdr3_nt: TGTGCCAGCAGCCCGGGGACAGGGAGGAATCACGAGCAGTACTTC

clone_size: .
j_call: TRBJ2-4
v_call: TRBV5-4
d_call: TRBD2
cdr3_length: 18
cdr3_aa: CASSTVGLAGESKNIQYF
cdr3_nt: TGTGCCAGCAGCACCGTGGGACTAGCGGGAGAATCCAAAAACATTCAGTACTTC

clone_size: .
j_call: TRBJ2-7
v_call: TRBV3-1/TRBV3-2
d_call: TRBD2
cdr3_length: 16
cdr3_aa: CASSQGLAGNSYEQYF
cdr3_nt: TGTGCCAGCAGCCAAGGACTAGCGGGGAACTCCTACGAGCAGTACTTC

clone_size: .
j_call: TRBJ1-2
v_call: TRBV7-9
d_call: .
cdr3_length: 13
cdr3_aa: CASSLEQGRSYTF
cdr3_nt: TGTGCCAGCAGCTTAGAACAGGGTAGGAGCTACACCTTC

clone_size: .
j_call: TRBJ1-4
v_call: TRBV19
d_call: TRBD1
cdr3_length: 14
cdr3_aa: CASSAGGEVEKLFF
cdr3_nt: TGTGCCAGTAGTGCAGGGGGCGAAGTTGAAAAACTGTTTTTT

clone_size: once
j_call: TRBJ1-1
v_call: TRBV15
d_call: .
cdr3_length: 12
cdr3_aa: CATSDRPGEAFF
cdr3_nt: TGTGCCACCAGCGACCGACCGGGGGAAGCTTTCTTT

clone_size: .
j_call: TRBJ2-1
v_call: TRBV24-1
d_call: TRBD2
cdr3_length: 16
cdr3_aa: CATSGQLAGGRNEQFF
cdr3_nt: TGTGCCACCAGTGGCCAACTAGCGGGAGGGCGGAATGAGCAGTTCTTC

clone_size: few
j_call: TRBJ1-5
v_call: TRBV4-1
d_call: .
cdr3_length: 17
cdr3_aa: CASSQGPARHRDQPQHF
cdr3_nt: TGCGCCAGCAGCCAAGGGCCTGCGAGACACAGGGACCAGCCCCAGCATTTT

clone_size: many
j_call: TRBJ2-7
v_call: TRBV18
d_call: .
cdr3_length: 14
cdr3_aa: CASSPRDNPRGQYF
cdr3_nt: TGTGCCAGCTCACCCCGGGACAATCCCCGGGGGCAGTACTTC

clone_size: .
j_call: TRBJ2-1
v_call: TRBV11-2
d_call: .
cdr3_length: 13
cdr3_aa: CASGPQGPIGRFF
cdr3_nt: TGTGCCAGCGGTCCCCAGGGTCCGATCGGGCGGTTCTTC

clone_size: .
j_call: TRBJ2-1
v_call: TRBV6-6
d_call: TRBD2
cdr3_length: 14
cdr3_aa: CASSQASGGGEQFF
cdr3_nt: TGTGCCAGCAGTCAAGCTAGCGGGGGGGGTGAGCAGTTCTTC

clone_size: .
j_call: TRBJ1-2
v_call: TRBV7-8
d_call: .
cdr3_length: 16
cdr3_aa: CASSPTGGADSPGYTF
cdr3_nt: TGTGCCAGCAGCCCCACGGGGGGCGCGGACTCGCCGGGCTACACCTTC

clone_size: .
j_call: TRBJ1-1
v_call: TRBV30
d_call: TRBD1
cdr3_length: 15
cdr3_aa: CAWSKDRGRVTEAFF
cdr3_nt: TGTGCCTGGAGTAAGGACAGGGGGAGGGTAACTGAAGCTTTCTTT

clone_size: .
j_call: TRBJ1-1
v_call: TRBV5-1
d_call: .
cdr3_length: 13
cdr3_aa: CASSFSLDTEAFF
cdr3_nt: TGCGCCAGCAGCTTTAGTTTGGACACTGAAGCTTTCTTT

clone_size: once
j_call: TRBJ2-1
v_call: TRBV2
d_call: TRBD2
cdr3_length: 13
cdr3_aa: CAGSGGGYNEQFF
cdr3_nt: TGTGCCGGGTCGGGAGGGGGGTACAATGAGCAGTTCTTC

clone_size: .
j_call: TRBJ2-1
v_call: TRBV19
d_call: .
cdr3_length: 11
cdr3_aa: CASTPGGEQFF
cdr3_nt: TGTGCCAGTACCCCAGGGGGGGAGCAGTTCTTC

clone_size: .
j_call: TRBJ2-1
v_call: TRBV30
d_call: TRBD2
cdr3_length: 18
cdr3_aa: CAWDGTSGGPSSYNEQFF
cdr3_nt: TGTGCCTGGGATGGGACTAGCGGGGGCCCGAGCTCCTACAATGAGCAGTTCTTC

clone_size: .
j_call: TRBJ2-5
v_call: TRBV30
d_call: TRBD1
cdr3_length: 13
cdr3_aa: CASGQGYQETQYF
cdr3_nt: TGTGCTTCGGGACAGGGATACCAAGAGACCCAGTACTTC

clone_size: many
j_call: TRBJ1-1
v_call: TRBV7-8
d_call: TRBD1
cdr3_length: 14
cdr3_aa: CASSVGTANTEAFF
cdr3_nt: TGTGCCAGCAGCGTAGGGACAGCGAACACTGAAGCTTTCTTT

clone_size: .
j_call: TRBJ2-7
v_call: TRBV7-8
d_call: .
cdr3_length: 14
cdr3_aa: CASSLDRNSYEQYF
cdr3_nt: TGTGCCAGCAGCTTAGACAGGAACTCCTACGAGCAGTACTTC

clone_size: .
j_call: TRBJ2-1
v_call: TRBV5-5
d_call: .
cdr3_length: 14
cdr3_aa: CASSPTVRYNEQFF
cdr3_nt: TGTGCCAGCAGTCCGACAGTTAGGTACAATGAGCAGTTCTTC

clone_size: .
j_call: TRBJ1-1
v_call: TRBV5-6
d_call: TRBD1
cdr3_length: 15
cdr3_aa: CASSWRDRGITEAFF
cdr3_nt: TGTGCCAGCAGCTGGCGGGACAGGGGGATCACTGAAGCTTTCTTT

clone_size: once
j_call: TRBJ1-1
v_call: TRBV11-2
d_call: TRBD1
cdr3_length: 14
cdr3_aa: CASRATFRGAEAFF
cdr3_nt: TGTGCCAGCAGAGCTACATTCAGGGGGGCTGAAGCTTTCTTT

clone_size: .
j_call: TRBJ2-3
v_call: TRBV19
d_call: .
cdr3_length: 13
cdr3_aa: CASSTRGTDTQYF
cdr3_nt: TGTGCCAGTAGTACTCGGGGCACAGATACGCAGTATTTT

clone_size: many
j_call: TRBJ2-1
v_call: TRBV10-3
d_call: TRBD2
cdr3_length: 13
cdr3_aa: CAIGLAGSNEQFF
cdr3_nt: TGTGCCATCGGTCTAGCGGGGTCGAATGAGCAGTTCTTC